The next 21 T cell receptor beta chains were all read from a single sample in a study of CD8 T cells in Susac syndrome. Random hexamers were used to reverse transcribe an amount of about 0.45 to 1 ug RNA. TCRdb recomputed calls from the immunoSEQ multiplex PCR reads with MiXCR, one row per CDR3 protein. The sample contains 100,000 to 150,000 distinct CDR3 sequences, about 95% of which appear only once. Input material: CD4+ T cells from PBMCs. The source of these receptors is a human donor in good health.

The chain joins TRBV27 to TRBJ2-7, with 9 bases lining up with TRBD2. With V trimmed by 5 bases and J by 3 bases, 17 bases remained unmatched. The CDR3 runs to 18 residues. Germline V CDR1 and CDR2: MNHEY, SMNVEV (reference sequence). CDR3: CASSPSLFTGTSSYEQYF. The CDR3 DNA reads TGTGCCAGCAGTCCATCCCTATTCACCGGGACTAGCAGCTACGAGCAGTACTTC.

This clonotype was observed once. The chain uses TRBV18 and TRBJ1-2; TRBD1 matches at 9 bases. CDR3 length: 16 amino acids. Germline assignment: CDR1 KGHSH and CDR2 LQKENI. The V segment lost 6 bases and the J segment 5 bases; nucleotides outside the gene matches: 13. CDR3 amino acids: CASSRGGTGHEYGYTF. DNA for the CDR3: TGTGCCAGCTCCCGAGGAGGGACAGGGCATGAATATGGCTACACCTTC.

The chain carries TRBV6-6 and TRBJ1-4, with D tentatively TRBD1 (6 bases). The CDR3 is made up of 16 amino acids. V dropped 3 bases and J dropped 4 bases, with 15 bases sitting between them. Germline-derived CDR1 and CDR2 are MNHNY and SVGAGI (reference sequence). The CDR3 sequence: CASSYPTQGFNEKLFF. DNA for the CDR3: TGTGCCAGCAGTTATCCGACCCAGGGGTTTAATGAAAAACTGTTTTTT.

The rearrangement links TRBV19 to TRBJ2-7; TRBD2 agrees at 11 bases. Germline V CDR1 and CDR2: LNHDA, SQIVND (reference sequence). V was pared by 7 bases and J by 6 bases, with 8 bases of the junction left unmatched. The CDR3 has 14 amino acids. CDR3 protein: CASISRLAGGEQYF. The CDR3 region has the DNA TGTGCCAGTATTAGTCGGCTAGCGGGAGGCGAGCAGTACTTC.

This rearrangement joins TRBV5-1 to TRBJ2-1, with 7 bases aligning to TRBD1. Unmatched junction bases numbered 23, after V lost 7 bases and J lost 4 bases. This CDR3 is 19 amino acids long. CDR1 and CDR2 from the germline V gene are SGHRS and YFSETQ. CDR3 residues: CASSRNPSTTGRVYNEQFF. DNA of the CDR3: TGCGCCAGCTCGAGGAACCCATCCACGACAGGGCGGGTTTACAATGAGCAGTTCTTC.

As DNA, the CDR3 is TGTGCCAGCAGCTTGAACGGACAGGGGGAGACCCAGTACTTC. This sequence encodes CASSLNGQGETQYF. The rearrangement uses TRBV7-9 and TRBJ2-5; 9 positions agree with TRBD1. The CDR3 covers 14 residues. V shed 3 bases and J 5 bases; nucleotides not matched to a gene: 4. Germline values: CDR1 SEHNR, CDR2 FQNEAQ (reference sequence).

The CDR3 DNA sequence: TGTGCCAGCAGCTTAGGGGCCCGAGCAGGGACCTACGAGCAGTACTTC. This codes for CASSLGARAGTYEQYF. The V gene is TRBV7-2, the J gene TRBJ2-7; possibly TRBD1 for D (5 bases). CDR1 and CDR2 from the germline V gene are SGHTA and FQGNSA. Trimming removed 1 base at V and 2 bases at J, with 15 bases between. The CDR3 totals 16 residues.

The rearrangement joins TRBV7-9 to TRBJ2-3; 8 nucleotides line up with TRBD1. V dropped 8 bases and J dropped 4; count of bases not matched to a gene: 8. CDR1 is SEHNR and CDR2 is FQNEAQ in the germline V gene (reference sequence). The CDR3 totals 14 residues. In nucleotides, the CDR3 is TGTGCCAGCGCTGGGGCAGGGGGCGCAGATACGCAGTATTTT. Residues: CASAGAGGADTQYF.

This rearrangement joins TRBV29-1 to TRBJ2-7; unclear D gene. The CDR3 has 13 residues. Looked up from germline, CDR1 is SQVTM and CDR2 is ANQGSEA. The V end was cut by 4 bases, the J end by 0 bases, with 10 bases between. The CDR3 region is CSVVRISSYEQYF. The CDR3 nucleotides read TGCAGCGTTGTCAGGATCTCCTCCTACGAGCAGTACTTC.

The rearrangement uses TRBV5-4 and TRBJ2-3; 9 nucleotides line up with TRBD2. V shed 0 bases and J 4 bases; nucleotides not matched to a gene: 3. The CDR3 loop spans 15 amino acids. Germline V gene lookup returns CDR1 SGHNT and CDR2 YYREEE (reference sequence). DNA of the CDR3: TGTGCCAGCAGCTTGGGGACTAGCGCCGCAGATACGCAGTATTTT. Translating gives CASSLGTSAADTQYF.

The chain uses TRBV7-2 and TRBJ2-7, with a possible D match to TRBD1 (6 bases). Germline loops: CDR1 SGHTA, CDR2 FQGNSA. Trimming pared 3 bases from V and 6 bases from J, leaving 12 bases between. CDR3 length: 13 residues. This CDR3 is CASSFGTSPEQYF. The CDR3 bases are TGTGCCAGCAGCTTCGGGACAAGTCCCGAGCAGTACTTC.

The chain has TRBV7-9 and TRBJ2-3; a possible D gene is TRBD2 (6 bases). This CDR3 is 14 amino acids long. V was clipped by 3 bases and J by 5 bases, with 12 bases between them. Germline CDR1 is SEHNR and CDR2 is FQNEAQ (reference sequence). CDR3 nucleotide sequence: TGTGCCAGCAGCTTTGGGGACTCCGAAGATACGCAGTATTTT. Protein sequence: CASSFGDSEDTQYF.

In this sample, this clonotype turned up a few times. The rearrangement joins TRBV3-1 to TRBJ2-7, with 7 bases that match TRBD2. Trimming cost V 8 bases and J 6 bases; bases outside gene matches: 4. Germline lookup yields CDR1 LGHDT and CDR2 YNNKEL (reference sequence). This CDR3 is built from 11 residues. CDR3 DNA sequence: TGTGCCAGCCGCGGGGGTGGCGAGCAGTACTTC. This encodes CASRGGGEQYF.

The chain recombines TRBV19 with TRBJ1-1; 8 nucleotides agree with TRBD1. The V and J ends lost 4 bases and 3 bases, in that order; junction bases with no gene match: 4. This CDR3 has 14 amino acids. The germline CDR1 and CDR2 sequences are LNHDA and SQIVND (reference sequence). CDR3 region: CASSRQGRYTEAFF. The CDR3 DNA reads as TGTGCCAGTAGTAGACAGGGGAGGTACACTGAAGCTTTCTTT.

The gene calls are TRBV6-6 and TRBJ1-2, with a possible D match to TRBD1 (5 bases). Germline V gene lookup returns CDR1 MNHNY and CDR2 SVGAGI (reference sequence). V lost 5 bases to trimming and J lost 5 bases, with 12 bases between them. This CDR3 is built from 13 residues. DNA for the CDR3: TGTGCCAGCAGTACCGACGGGGGGTATGGCTACACCTTC. It yields the protein CASSTDGGYGYTF.

The rearrangement joins TRBV29-1 to TRBJ2-2; no clear D gene. Trimming removed 2 bases from V and 0 bases from J, with 7 bases in between. The CDR3 consists of 14 residues. Germline CDR1 reads SQVTM; CDR2 reads ANQGSEA. For the CDR3, the DNA is TGCAGCGTTGAAAGGGCTTCGAACACCGGGGAGCTGTTTTTT. This sequence encodes CSVERASNTGELFF.

This chain uses TRBV19 with TRBJ2-5; 7 nucleotides match TRBD2. J gave up 5 bases and V 10 bases, and 10 bases lay outside the gene matches. The CDR3 covers 13 residues. Germline-derived CDR1 and CDR2 are LNHDA and SQIVND (reference sequence). CDR3 in DNA: TGTGCCACTAGCGGAGCCACTCGGGAGACCCAGTACTTC. This codes for CATSGATRETQYF. The full variable domain, rest sourced from reference TRBV19 and TRBJ2-5, is DGGITQSPKYLFRKEGQNVTLSCEQNLNHDAMYWYRQDPGQGLRLIYYSQIVNDFQKGDIAEGYSVSREKKESFPLTVTSAQKNPTAFYLCATSGATRETQYFGPGTRLLVL.

The CDR3 protein is CSVASGSAYEQYF. CDR3 coding DNA: TGCAGCGTTGCTAGCGGGAGTGCCTACGAGCAGTACTTC. This sequence joins TRBV29-1 and TRBJ2-7; 10 positions agree with TRBD2. The V segment lost 4 bases and the J segment 2 bases; nucleotides outside the gene matches: 2. This CDR3 has 13 amino acids. Germline loops: CDR1 SQVTM, CDR2 ANQGSEA.

The V and J genes are TRBV29-1 and TRBJ2-3, with D possibly being TRBD2 (6 bases). Looked up from germline, CDR1 is SQVTM and CDR2 is ANQGSEA. CDR3 length: 15 amino acids. With 6 bases removed from V and 1 base from J, the gap between germline ends came to 17 bases. CDR3 coding DNA: TGCAGCGTCGGATCGGGAGCTGGACGCACAGATACGCAGTATTTT. Translating it yields CSVGSGAGRTDTQYF.

This rearrangement joins TRBV6-5 to TRBJ2-3, with D possibly being TRBD1 or TRBD2 (5 bases each). The CDR3 has 16 residues. V lost 0 bases to trimming and J lost 1 base, with 11 bases between them. CDR1 MNHEY and CDR2 SVGAGI come from the germline V gene. The CDR3 nucleotides read TGTGCCAGCAGTTACTCCAAGATGGGGGGCACAGATACGCAGTATTTT. Its translation is CASSYSKMGGTDTQYF.

The genes are TRBV5-1 and TRBJ2-2; tentatively, D is TRBD2 (5 bases). The germline V gene encodes CDR1 SGHRS and CDR2 YFSETQ. V lost 3 bases, J lost 0 bases, and 12 bases lay in between. The CDR3 has 16 amino acids. DNA for the CDR3: TGCGCCAGCAGCTCCGGAGGACCCACGAACACCGGGGAGCTGTTTTTT. Residues: CASSSGGPTNTGELFF.